This passage covers 12 T cell receptor beta chains from one sample sequenced in a study of blood T cell repertoires in COVID-19. TCRdb keeps only in-frame clones here, not all; method: immunoSEQ multiplex PCR. Among about 240,000 clones, roughly four fifths were seen once, and the ten largest hold about 4%. The specimen sequenced was peripheral blood. The source is a man in his forties or fifties with acute or convalescent COVID-19.

The chain uses TRBV2 and TRBJ2-7; 9 bases map to TRBD1. Trimming took 6 bases from V and 3 from J; bases not matched to a gene: 6. Germline values: CDR1 SNHLY, CDR2 FYNNEI. The CDR3 is made up of 14 amino acids. The CDR3 is CASRRDREGYEQYF. The DNA for the CDR3 is TGTGCCAGCAGGAGGGACAGGGAGGGCTACGAGCAGTACTTC.

CDR3 amino acids: CASRGPASYNEQFF. For the CDR3, the DNA is TGTGCCAGCAGGGGGCCGGCTTCCTACAATGAGCAGTTCTTC. V usage is TRBV6-5 and J usage is TRBJ2-1; maybe TRBD1 (5 bases). The CDR3 totals 14 residues. Trimming cost V 6 bases and J 1 base, with 10 bases left between them. Germline CDR1 MNHEY, CDR2 SVGAGI.

CDR3 sequence: CAGRDRGDDGYTF. CDR3 bases: TGTGCCGGCCGGGACAGGGGTGACGATGGCTACACCTTC. The rearrangement joins TRBV7-8 to TRBJ1-2; 10 positions match TRBD1. With V trimmed by 11 bases and J by 6 bases, 9 bases remained unmatched. CDR1 and CDR2 from the germline V gene are SGHVS and FQNEAQ. The CDR3 is made up of 13 amino acids.

The chain is built from TRBV27 and TRBJ1-2; D not resolved. The CDR3 spans 14 residues. CDR1 MNHEY and CDR2 SMNVEV come from the germline V gene (reference sequence). V was pared by 5 bases and J by 4 bases, with 14 bases between. Here the CDR3 reads CASSRVPTSYGYTF. The CDR3, as DNA: TGTGCCAGCAGTCGAGTACCGACTTCCTATGGCTACACCTTC.

The CDR3 here is CASSQAGGLYTQYF. CDR3 nucleotide sequence: TGTGCCAGCAGCCAAGCGGGAGGATTGTATACGCAGTATTTT. The rearrangement joins TRBV14 to TRBJ2-3; 7 positions match TRBD2. Germline V gene data show CDR1 as SGHDN and CDR2 as FVKESK. This CDR3 contains 14 residues. V was clipped by 1 base and J by 7 bases; unmatched bases: 5.

V is TRBV27 and J is TRBJ2-5; TRBD2 might be the D (5 bases). Germline assignment: CDR1 MNHEY and CDR2 SMNVEV (reference sequence). Trimming pared 3 bases from V and 3 bases from J, leaving 8 bases between. The CDR3 extends over 13 amino acids. This CDR3 reads CASSFGLKETQYF. CDR3 nucleotides: TGTGCCAGCAGTTTCGGACTGAAAGAGACCCAGTACTTC.

The V and J genes are TRBV19 and TRBJ2-5; a possible D gene is TRBD2 (7 bases). The CDR3 is made up of 15 amino acids. V lost 5 bases and J lost 0, with 13 bases in between. Germline assignment: CDR1 LNHDA and CDR2 SQIVND (reference sequence). In nucleotides, the CDR3 is TGTGCCAGTAGTGGGGGGGGCGAGAACCAAGAGACCCAGTACTTC. Its translation is CASSGGGENQETQYF.

The genes are TRBV24-1 and TRBJ2-3, with TRBD2 identical over 8 bases. The V gene end was trimmed by 8 bases and the J gene end by 0 bases; junction bases not matched to a gene: 9. This CDR3 spans 16 amino acids. The germline V gene has CDR1 KGHDR and CDR2 SFDVKD. This CDR3 is CATNPGSGGSTDTQYF. The CDR3 nucleotides are TGTGCCACCAACCCCGGCTCGGGAGGGAGCACAGATACGCAGTATTTT.

This chain connects TRBV18 to TRBJ2-5; maybe TRBD1 (5 bases). This CDR3 has 14 amino acids. V lost 2 bases to trimming and J lost 7 bases, with 14 bases between them. Looked up from germline, CDR1 is KGHSH and CDR2 is LQKENI. CDR3 sequence (DNA): TGTGCCAGCTCACCATCGGCCTCCCAGGGGACCCAGTACTTC. Translated, it gives CASSPSASQGTQYF.

The CDR3 region is CAWSGGDLPSYEQYF. DNA for the CDR3: TGTGCCTGGAGTGGGGGAGACTTACCCTCCTACGAGCAGTACTTC. The chain recombines TRBV30 with TRBJ2-7; perhaps TRBD2 as D (5 bases). V shed 1 base and J shed 0 bases, with 13 bases lying between them. Germline V gene lookup returns CDR1 GTSNPN and CDR2 SVGIG (reference sequence). The length of the CDR3 is 15 residues.

The J gene is TRBJ2-7, the V gene TRBV7-3, with D unclear. Germline V CDR1 and CDR2: SGHTA, FQGTGA. This CDR3 has 12 amino acids. Trimming took 5 bases from V and 6 from J, leaving 11 bases between them. The DNA for the CDR3 is TGTGCCAGCAGCGAAGTGGCAGGCGAGCAGTACTTC. Encoded protein: CASSEVAGEQYF.

The chain couples TRBV18 to TRBJ1-1, with D unresolved. Between the trimmed V and J ends, which lost 3 bases and 11 bases, there was a span of 13 bases. The CDR3 has 12 amino acids. Per germline, CDR1 KGHSH and CDR2 LQKENI. CDR3: CASSPLDRGAFF. The CDR3 DNA reads TGTGCCAGCTCACCGCTGGATCGAGGCGCTTTCTTT.